A selection of T cell receptor beta chains follows, all from one sample in a study of T cells in tumors after PD-1 blockade. TCRdb keeps only in-frame clones here, not all; method: immunoSEQ multiplex PCR. The sample has about 4,000 clones; around 73% are singletons. The sequences come from tumor tissue, collected before anti-PD-1 treatment. Receptor source: a human donor with basal cell carcinoma. CDR3s include the opening cysteine and the closing phenylalanine or tryptophan. The order of the fields is J gene, V gene, D gene, clone size, CDR3 protein, CDR3 DNA. D genes are given only for firm matches. Part of the rows lack a size; the others show once, few, many or a class for expanded clones.

>TRBJ2-4|TRBV5-4|TRBD1|.
CASSLGQDRLKNIQYF
TGTGCCAGCAGCCTTGGACAGGACCGCCTCAAAAACATTCAGTACTTC
>TRBJ2-4|TRBV5-4|.|.
CASSLGNSREENIQYF
TGTGCCAGCAGCTTGGGAAATTCCAGGGAGGAGAACATTCAGTACTTC
>TRBJ1-2|TRBV18|.|.
CASSPETGEIGYTF
TGTGCCAGCTCACCGGAGACGGGAGAAATCGGCTACACCTTC
>TRBJ1-2|TRBV19|.|.
CASSIDRGDLWYGYTF
TGTGCCAGTAGTATAGATCGAGGGGACTTGTGGTATGGCTACACCTTC
>TRBJ2-7|TRBV28|.|.
CASSFTTGRPTYEQYF
TGTGCCAGCAGTTTCACTACCGGACGTCCTACCTACGAGCAGTACTTC
>TRBJ2-3|TRBV11-3|.|.
CASSLEGSTDTQYF
TGTGCCAGCAGCTTAGAGGGCAGCACAGATACGCAGTATTTT
>TRBJ2-4|TRBV27|.|.
CASSTPGEWNIQYF
TGTGCCAGCAGTACCCCTGGGGAATGGAACATTCAGTACTTC
>TRBJ1-5|TRBV7-9|.|.
CASSPGGNQPQHF
TGTGCCAGCAGCCCTGGGGGAAATCAGCCCCAGCATTTT
>TRBJ1-1|TRBV2|.|once
CATRGSDSATEAFF
TGTGCCACCCGAGGGTCAGACAGTGCGACTGAAGCTTTCTTT
>TRBJ1-2|TRBV28|.|.
CASSLENRAGDGYTF
TGTGCCAGCAGTTTAGAGAATAGGGCAGGGGATGGCTACACCTTC
>TRBJ2-6|TRBV19|TRBD2|.
CASSPGGVPGANVLTF
TGTGCCAGTAGTCCCGGGGGGGTTCCTGGGGCCAACGTCCTGACTTTC
>TRBJ1-3|TRBV4-1|.|.
CASSPQGSGNTIYF
TGCGCCAGCAGCCCCCAGGGGTCTGGAAACACCATATATTTT
>TRBJ2-7|TRBV6-5|.|.
CASRLLGGEQYF
TGTGCCAGCAGGCTCCTGGGGGGCGAGCAGTACTTC
>TRBJ2-3|TRBV6-5|TRBD2|.
CASSPEGLAVSTQYF
TGTGCCAGCAGTCCGGAGGGACTAGCGGTTAGCACGCAGTATTTT
>TRBJ1-2|TRBV19|.|.
CASNVRGYGYTF
TGTGCCAGTAACGTTCGCGGCTATGGCTACACCTTC
>TRBJ2-7|TRBV19|.|large
CASSIGGSSYEQYF
TGTGCCAGTAGTATCGGCGGTAGCTCCTACGAGCAGTACTTC
>TRBJ1-1|TRBV7-2|.|.
CASSDISGRGYTEAFF
TGTGCCAGCAGCGACATTTCCGGCAGGGGATACACTGAAGCTTTCTTT
>TRBJ2-1|TRBV6-5|.|.
CASTGDKINEQFF
TGTGCCAGTACCGGGGACAAGATCAATGAGCAGTTCTTC
>TRBJ1-2|TRBV5-5|.|.
CASSLAGRGGYGYTF
TGTGCCAGCAGCTTGGCCGGGAGGGGTGGCTATGGCTACACCTTC
>TRBJ2-1|TRBV29-1|.|.
CSVEGSYNEQFF
TGCAGCGTTGAGGGCAGCTACAATGAGCAGTTCTTC
>TRBJ1-1|TRBV5-1|.|few
CASSLGQGLGFF
TGCGCCAGCAGCTTGGGCCAGGGGCTGGGGTTCTTT
>TRBJ1-2|TRBV9|.|few
CASSSPRGPNYGYTF
TGTGCCAGCAGCTCCCCCCGGGGGCCTAACTATGGCTACACCTTC
>TRBJ2-7|TRBV5-6|.|.
CASSLTASRYEQYF
TGTGCCAGCAGCTTGACGGCTAGCAGGTACGAGCAGTACTTC
>TRBJ2-1|TRBV9|.|few
CASSVGVLEQFF
TGTGCCAGCAGCGTAGGGGTATTGGAGCAGTTCTTC
>TRBJ1-4|TRBV4-1|.|few
CASSQGGQGANEKLFF
TGCGCCAGCAGCCAAGGAGGTCAGGGTGCTAATGAAAAACTGTTTTTT
>TRBJ1-5|TRBV28|.|few
CASMNRGFSNQPQHF
TGTGCCAGCATGAATCGGGGATTCAGCAATCAGCCCCAGCATTTT
>TRBJ2-7|TRBV11-1|.|.
CASSSPGRRYEQYF
TGTGCCAGCAGCTCGCCGGGACGAAGGTACGAGCAGTACTTC
>TRBJ2-6|TRBV19|.|.
CASAGKLGVPSGANVLTF
TGTGCCAGTGCAGGGAAATTAGGGGTGCCATCTGGGGCCAACGTCCTGACTTTC
>TRBJ1-2|TRBV5-1|.|.
CASSLDFYGYTF
TGCGCCAGCAGCTTGGATTTCTATGGCTACACCTTC
>TRBJ2-3|TRBV14|.|.
CASSQGGTLADTQYF
TGTGCCAGCAGCCAAGGGGGGACACTGGCAGATACGCAGTATTTT
>TRBJ2-1|TRBV11-3|.|.
CASSPGERSYNEQFF
TGTGCCAGCAGCCCGGGGGAACGCTCCTACAATGAGCAGTTCTTC
>TRBJ1-1|TRBV19|TRBD1|few
CASRPGTGLEAFF
TGTGCCAGTAGACCCGGGACAGGGCTAGAAGCTTTCTTT
>TRBJ2-4|TRBV6-5|.|.
CASRRSTVAKNIQYF
TGTGCCAGCAGACGGAGCACGGTAGCCAAAAACATTCAGTACTTC
>TRBJ2-7|TRBV5-1|TRBD1|.
CASSRTGINEQYF
TGCGCCAGCAGCCGGACAGGGATCAACGAGCAGTACTTC
>TRBJ2-1|TRBV28|.|.
CASSLRVSGLNEQFF
TGTGCCAGCAGTTTGCGGGTATCGGGCCTCAATGAGCAGTTCTTC
>TRBJ2-7|TRBV10-3|.|.
CAITQGRGDEQYF
TGTGCCATCACCCAGGGACGCGGGGACGAGCAGTACTTC
>TRBJ2-3|TRBV21-1|.|.
CASSKDPRGDTQYF
TGTGCCAGCAGCAAAGACCCCAGAGGGGATACGCAGTATTTT
>TRBJ2-7|TRBV6-1|.|.
CASSPTASYEQYF
TGTGCCAGCAGCCCTACAGCATCCTACGAGCAGTACTTC
>TRBJ2-3|TRBV6-5|TRBD2|once
CASSLSGGAVDTQYF
TGTGCCAGCAGTCTTAGCGGGGGGGCCGTAGATACGCAGTATTTT
>TRBJ1-3|TRBV19|.|.
CASSIEAGSGNTIYF
TGTGCCAGTAGTATAGAAGCCGGCTCTGGAAACACCATATATTTT